This T cell receptor (beta chain) came from a study of blood T cell repertoires in COVID-19. Study-level background: Sources were T cells, B-cell-depleted T cells, or PBMCs; the material itself was cDNA or gDNA.

Clones were sequenced by immunoSEQ multiplex PCR, and TCRdb holds only the in-frame ones, with some missing. This repertoire shows 360,000 or so clones, approximately 91% found once; its top ten account for about 0.94%. The age range of participants was about 18 to 95 years, with residence in about 25 US areas. Exposed enrollees had met someone with a PCR-confirmed or clinician-diagnosed COVID-19 case at some point within the 2 weeks before study entry. The material sequenced was PBMCs or T cells enriched from blood (not recorded which). This TCR was recovered from a woman in her twenties or thirties who had been exposed to COVID-19.

This CDR3 is CASSHSQGTQYF. CDR3 nucleotide sequence: TGTGCCAGCAGCCATTCCCAGGGGACCCAGTACTTC. The chain carries TRBV3-1 (or the pseudogene TRBV3-2) and TRBJ2-5; D may be TRBD1 (5 bases). CDR3 length: 12 amino acids. V was clipped by 3 bases and J by 7 bases, with 9 bases between them. Looked up from germline, CDR1 is LGHDT and CDR2 is YNNKEL (reference sequence).